These 6 T cell receptor beta chains share one sample of origin, sequenced in a study of response to subunit inactivated influenza vaccine. TCRdb used MiXCR to reprocess the RT-PCR reads, holding one entry per CDR3 protein. The sample has around 500,000 distinct CDR3 sequences, roughly 11% seen once. The sequencing used PBMCs from blood, collected more than 35 days after vaccination. The receptor set was obtained from a man aged 50 to 60 who received an inactivated influenza vaccine.

This clonotype was seen repeatedly, ten times or more. CDR3 protein: CASSLFPGETQYF. In DNA form, the CDR3 reads TGCGCCAGCAGCTTGTTCCCCGGGGAGACCCAGTACTTC. The rearrangement uses TRBV5-1 and TRBJ2-5, with D uncertain. The CDR3 is 13 residues long. V was cut by 1 base and J by 5 bases, with 9 bases left in between. Germline loops: CDR1 SGHRS, CDR2 YFSETQ. Full variable domain (outside the CDR3, taken from reference TRBV5-1 and TRBJ2-5): KAGVTQTPRYLIKTRGQQVTLSCSPISGHRSVSWYQQTPGQGLQFLFEYFSETQRNKGNFPGRFSGRQFSNSRSEMNVSTLELGDSALYLCASSLFPGETQYFGPGTRLLVL.

In its sample, this clonotype was seen a few times. The chain employs TRBV3-1 and TRBJ1-1, with a possible D match to TRBD1 (6 bases). This CDR3 is built from 15 residues. The V gene lost 5 bases and the J gene lost 2 bases, with 15 bases spanning the gap. From germline, CDR1 is LGHDT and CDR2 YNNKEL (reference sequence). This CDR3 reads CASSFSGQSNTEAFF. The DNA of the CDR3 is TGTGCCAGCAGCTTCAGCGGACAGAGCAACACTGAAGCTTTCTTT.

The chain is built from TRBV11-2 and TRBJ1-3; TRBD1 aligns across 7 bases. Germline V gene sequence: CDR1 SGHAT, CDR2 FQNNGV. The CDR3 loop spans 14 amino acids. The V gene end was trimmed by 5 bases and the J gene end by 5 bases; junction bases not matched to a gene: 6. The CDR3 spells CASSHLDRRNTIYF. The CDR3 DNA is TGTGCCAGCAGCCACTTGGACAGGAGAAACACCATATATTTT.

There are many counts of this clonotype. A read error may account for a junction end that differs from germline. CDR3 bases: TGTGCCAGCAGTCGTCAAGAGACCCAGTACTTC. Protein: CASSRQETQYF. The rearrangement links TRBV5-1 to TRBJ2-5, with D unclear. This CDR3 region has 11 residues. Germline lookup yields CDR1 SGHRS and CDR2 YFSETQ.

This chain joins TRBV5-4 and TRBJ2-7; D is perhaps TRBD1 or TRBD2 (5 bases each). The CDR3 sequence is 16 residues long. Trimming left V 0 bases short and J 5 bases short, with 18 bases between. Germline-derived CDR1 and CDR2 are SGHNT and YYREEE (reference sequence). The CDR3 bases are TGTGCCAGCAGCTTGGGCCGGGGCAGGGCCAGAGACGAGCAGTACTTC. Amino acid sequence: CASSLGRGRARDEQYF.

This clonotype showed up just a few times. The genes are TRBV20-1 and TRBJ2-3; D unresolved. The V end lost 5 bases, the J end lost 1 base, and 10 bases lay between the germline ends. Per germline, CDR1 DFQATT and CDR2 SNEGSKA (reference sequence). The CDR3 totals 13 residues. CDR3 loop: CSASAGGTDTQYF. The CDR3 DNA sequence: TGCAGTGCTTCGGCAGGAGGCACAGATACGCAGTATTTT.